These 8 T cell receptor beta chains were all obtained from the same sample, sequenced in a study of OX40 agonist ivuxolimab in advanced cancers. Some clones are missing from TCRdb's copy, which holds only in-frame ones; the method was immunoSEQ multiplex PCR. The repertoire has some 85,000 clones, approximately 90% of them found once; the top ten carry approximately 0.26%. The source material was CD4+ or CD8+ T cells sorted from blood, sampled in a trial of the OX40 agonist ivuxolimab. These receptor sequences come from an adult with an advanced solid tumor such as melanoma, head and neck, liver or kidney cancer.

The chain joins TRBV5-4 to TRBJ2-3, with 7 bases that match TRBD2. Trimming cost V 4 bases and J 4 bases; bases outside gene matches: 9. Germline lookup yields CDR1 SGHNT and CDR2 YYREEE (reference sequence). The CDR3 spans 15 residues. The CDR3 nucleotides are TGTGCCAGCAGCAGGGAGGGACGGGAGGCAGATACGCAGTATTTT. It codes for CASSREGREADTQYF.

The V and J genes are TRBV6-1 and TRBJ2-5, with D maybe TRBD1 (5 bases). Germline CDR1 and CDR2: MNHNS and SASEGT. V was shortened by 5 bases and J by 0 bases, with 13 bases between the two germline ends. CDR3 length: 15 amino acids. CDR3 loop: CASSNGRQHQETQYF. CDR3 coding DNA: TGTGCCAGCAGTAACGGCCGACAGCACCAAGAGACCCAGTACTTC.

The V and J genes are TRBV7-9 and TRBJ2-1; the match to TRBD1 covers 9 bases. The V and J ends lost 0 bases and 2 bases, in that order; junction bases with no gene match: 5. This CDR3 has 17 amino acids. Germline V gives CDR1 SEHNR, CDR2 FQNEAQ (reference sequence). CDR3 residues: CASSLAPTGGTYNEQFF. CDR3 coding DNA: TGTGCCAGCAGCTTAGCCCCGACAGGGGGTACCTACAATGAGCAGTTCTTC.

The rearrangement joins TRBV6-1 to TRBJ2-7, with D unclear. This CDR3 has 15 amino acids. The ends were cut back, 7 bases at V and 0 bases at J, with 16 bases in the middle. Per the germline V gene, CDR1 is MNHNS and CDR2 is SASEGT. The CDR3, as DNA: TGTGCCAGCACTCGGGTGATGAGTTCCTCCTACGAGCAGTACTTC. Translation: CASTRVMSSSYEQYF.

V and J are TRBV30 and TRBJ2-1; 13 bases fit TRBD2. Germline loops: CDR1 GTSNPN, CDR2 SVGIG (reference sequence). V was clipped by 2 bases and J by 7 bases; unmatched bases: 2. CDR3 length: 14 amino acids. The CDR3 spells CAWSRLAGGNEQFF. CDR3 DNA: TGTGCCTGGAGTCGACTAGCGGGGGGAAATGAGCAGTTCTTC.

CDR3 loop: CASSRPGQATEKLFF. Here the CDR3 DNA reads TGTGCCAGCAGCCGTCCGGGACAGGCGACTGAAAAACTGTTTTTT. The chain couples TRBV11-2 to TRBJ1-4; 8 nucleotides align to TRBD1. The V and J ends lost 5 bases and 7 bases, in that order; junction bases with no gene match: 9. The CDR3 length is 15 residues. The V gene's germline CDR1 is SGHAT and CDR2 FQNNGV.

V gene TRBV5-1 combines with J gene TRBJ1-1; D is undetermined. CDR1 SGHRS and CDR2 YFSETQ come from the germline V gene. V was shortened by 0 bases and J by 5 bases, with 17 bases between the two germline ends. The CDR3 is 16 residues long. The CDR3 region is CASSLGARVGRTEAFF. The CDR3 DNA reads TGCGCCAGCAGCTTGGGGGCTCGGGTTGGCCGGACTGAAGCTTTCTTT.

The chain joins TRBV7-9 to TRBJ1-1; D might be TRBD1 (5 bases). Trimming cost V 7 bases and J 1 base, with 13 bases left between them. The CDR3 runs 14 residues. In germline, CDR1 is SEHNR, CDR2 FQNEAQ (reference sequence). Written as DNA, the CDR3 is TGTGCCAGCATCCTGAGCAGGGCGAACACTGAAGCTTTCTTT. Translated: CASILSRANTEAFF. Full variable domain (rest looked up from reference TRBV7-9 and TRBJ1-1): DTGVSQNPRHKITKRGQNVTFRCDPISEHNRLYWYRQTLGQGPEFLTYFQNEAQLEKSRLLSDRFSAERPKGSFSTLEIQRTEQGDSAMYLCASILSRANTEAFFGQGTRLTVV.